The 10 T cell receptor beta chains listed next were all sequenced from one sample in a study of blood T cell repertoires in COVID-19. The table came from immunoSEQ multiplex PCR; TCRdb's copy has only in-frame clones and leaves some out. Altogether around 180,000 clones are present, 70% to 90% being singletons, with the ten largest covering 6.9%. Sequenced material: peripheral blood. These receptors all stem from an elderly man with COVID-19, enrolled during active disease.

The chain links TRBV20-1 to TRBJ1-1; no clear D gene. Trimming shortened V by 6 bases and J by 1 base, and 6 bases separated the two germline ends. Looked up from germline, CDR1 is DFQATT and CDR2 is SNEGSKA (reference sequence). This CDR3 is built from 11 residues. CDR3 sequence reads: CSATANTEAFF. The CDR3 nucleotides read TGCAGTGCAACAGCGAACACTGAAGCTTTCTTT.

V and J are TRBV11-3 and TRBJ2-7; possibly TRBD2 for D (6 bases). Germline CDR1 is SGHNT and CDR2 is YENEEA. This CDR3 is 14 amino acids long. Between the trimmed V and J ends, which lost 3 bases and 1 base, there was a span of 10 bases. CDR3 region: CASSLEEGSYEQYF. CDR3 coding DNA: TGTGCCAGCAGCTTGGAGGAGGGATCCTACGAGCAGTACTTC.

Many counts were recorded for this clone. CDR3 residues: CASSQTPGQGVSSPLHF. The CDR3 DNA sequence: TGCGCCAGCAGCCAAACCCCCGGACAGGGCGTCAGTTCACCCCTCCACTTT. V gene TRBV4-1 combines with J gene TRBJ1-6; 8 nucleotides line up with TRBD1. CDR3 length: 17 amino acids. The trim removed 2 bases at V and 9 bases at J, leaving 12 bases unmatched. Germline values: CDR1 MGHRA, CDR2 YSYEKL.

This rearrangement joins TRBV10-3 to TRBJ2-5, with 14 nucleotides matching TRBD2. The CDR3 sequence is 17 residues long. Trimming took 0 bases from V and 4 from J; bases not matched to a gene: 4. Looked up from germline, CDR1 is ENHRY and CDR2 is SYGVKD. The CDR3 DNA sequence: TGTGCCATCAGTGAGTCTGGACTAGCGGGGGGTCGAGAGACCCAGTACTTC. It is translated as CAISESGLAGGRETQYF.

CDR3 sequence reads: CASSLLQGWTEAFF. The CDR3 DNA follows: TGTGCCAGCAGCCTACTACAGGGGTGGACTGAAGCTTTCTTT. This chain uses TRBV7-3 with TRBJ1-1; 7 bases match TRBD1. Germline CDR1 reads SGHTA; CDR2 reads FQGTGA. J was trimmed by 5 bases and V by 5 bases; bases with no gene match: 8. This CDR3 spans 14 amino acids.

The chain links TRBV4-3 to TRBJ1-4, with 9 positions matching TRBD1. Germline assignment: CDR1 LGHNA and CDR2 YSLEER. The CDR3 spans 15 residues. Unmatched junction bases numbered 8, after V lost 4 bases and J lost 8 bases. The CDR3 sequence: CASSLSGQGPEKLFF. In DNA, the CDR3 is TGCGCCAGCAGCCTATCGGGACAGGGTCCCGAAAAACTGTTTTTT.

V and J are TRBV14 and TRBJ2-1, with a weak D call TRBD2 (5 bases). CDR1 and CDR2 from the germline V gene are SGHDN and FVKESK. The V end was cut by 1 base, the J end by 10 bases, with 11 bases between. The CDR3 is 13 amino acids. In DNA, the CDR3 is TGTGCCAGCAGCCAAGTCGACGGGGTGGAGCAGTTCTTC. As protein: CASSQVDGVEQFF.

This clone appeared many times. Other DNA sequences in the sample encode the same CDR3. The rearrangement uses TRBV25-1 and TRBJ1-5; D call uncertain. CDR1 is MGHDK, CDR2 SYGVNS, per germline. The CDR3 covers 14 residues. V was clipped by 4 bases and J by 0 bases, with 7 bases between them. CDR3 sequence: CASSVTGSNQPQHF. The CDR3 DNA reads as TGTGCCAGCAGTGTAACCGGTAGCAATCAGCCCCAGCATTTT.

The chain is built from TRBV7-2 and TRBJ1-6; D may be TRBD1 (5 bases). There are 17 residues in the CDR3. In germline, CDR1 is SGHTA, CDR2 FQGNSA. The V end was cut by 0 bases, the J end by 4 bases, with 13 bases between. The CDR3 bases are TGTGCCAGCAGCTTAGCCGGTAGGGGCGCTTATAATTCACCCCTCCACTTT. This translates into CASSLAGRGAYNSPLHF.

The V gene is TRBV2, the J gene TRBJ1-1; 7 nucleotides line up with TRBD1. The ends lost 1 base at V and 5 bases at J; junction bases unmatched: 10. The CDR3 sequence is 16 residues long. The germline gives CDR1 SNHLY, CDR2 FYNNEI. In nucleotides, the CDR3 is TGTGCCAGCAGTGAAGTCGGTGCAGGGGGAGGAACTGAAGCTTTCTTT. Its translation is CASSEVGAGGGTEAFF.